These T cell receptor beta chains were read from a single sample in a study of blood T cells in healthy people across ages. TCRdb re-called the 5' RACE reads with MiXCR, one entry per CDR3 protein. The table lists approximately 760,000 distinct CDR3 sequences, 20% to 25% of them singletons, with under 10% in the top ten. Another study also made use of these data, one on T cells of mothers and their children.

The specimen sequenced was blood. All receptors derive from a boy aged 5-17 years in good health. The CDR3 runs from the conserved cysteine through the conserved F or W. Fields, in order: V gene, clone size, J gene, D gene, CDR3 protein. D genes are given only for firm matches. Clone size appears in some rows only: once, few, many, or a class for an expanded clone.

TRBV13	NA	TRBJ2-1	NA	CASSLGLQEQFF
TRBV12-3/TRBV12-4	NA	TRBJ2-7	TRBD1	CASRPWTGSEQYF
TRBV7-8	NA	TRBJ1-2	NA	CASSPPLGYGYTF
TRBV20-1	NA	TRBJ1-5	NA	CSARTGTHNQPQHF
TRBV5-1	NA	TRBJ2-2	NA	CASSLNQGNTGELFF
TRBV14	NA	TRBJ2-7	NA	CASSQESGNYYEQYF
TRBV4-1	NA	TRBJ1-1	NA	CASSQEPRTPGKAFF
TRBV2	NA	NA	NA	CASSVRRPYVDEQYF
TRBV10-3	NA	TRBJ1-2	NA	CAIYNPGPNYGYTF
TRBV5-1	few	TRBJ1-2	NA	CASSNTGTRNYGYTF
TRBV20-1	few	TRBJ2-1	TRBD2	CSAWTSGGPNEQFF
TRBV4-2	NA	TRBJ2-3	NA	CASSHRPGDTQYF
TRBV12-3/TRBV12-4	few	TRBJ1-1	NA	CASSGWVTEAFF
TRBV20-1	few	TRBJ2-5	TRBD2	CSALAGGSETQYF
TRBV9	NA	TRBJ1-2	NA	CASSVAYADSYGYTF
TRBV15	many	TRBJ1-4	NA	CATSRQEAVNEKLFF
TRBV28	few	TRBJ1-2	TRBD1	CASRSPGQGALYGYTF
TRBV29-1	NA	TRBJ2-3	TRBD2	CSVEDLRLAGGEVSTDTQYF
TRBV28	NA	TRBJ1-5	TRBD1	CASRPGTVGNQPQHF
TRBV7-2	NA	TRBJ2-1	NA	CASSLMQGLNEQFF
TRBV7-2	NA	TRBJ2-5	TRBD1	CASSPLTGGKETQYF
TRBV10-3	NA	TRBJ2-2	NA	CAISLPTGELFF
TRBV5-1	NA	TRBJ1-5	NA	CASSLGGSDQPQHF
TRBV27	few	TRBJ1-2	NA	CASSLSGAGYGYTF
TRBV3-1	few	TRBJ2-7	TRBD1	CASSFGQGRDEQYF
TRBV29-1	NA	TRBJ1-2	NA	CSVVILSLDSNYGYAF
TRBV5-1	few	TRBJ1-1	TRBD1	CASSPKKTGGTEAFF
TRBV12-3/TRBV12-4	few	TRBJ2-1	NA	CASSPSIGEQFF
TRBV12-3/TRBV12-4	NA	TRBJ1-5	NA	CASSWDAYQPQHF
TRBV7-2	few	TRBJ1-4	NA	CASSQAGFANEKLFF
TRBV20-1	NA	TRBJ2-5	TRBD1	CSARTGAETQYF
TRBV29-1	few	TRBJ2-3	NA	CSVEGRANTQYF
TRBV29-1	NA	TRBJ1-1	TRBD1	CSVELTGRYTEAFF
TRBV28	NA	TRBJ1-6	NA	CASSFVWAGRDNSPLHF
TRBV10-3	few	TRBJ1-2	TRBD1	CAISESRSTGTGQDGYTF
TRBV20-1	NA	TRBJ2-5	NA	CSARITVRETQYF
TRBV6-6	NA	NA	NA	CASSRAGERETQYF
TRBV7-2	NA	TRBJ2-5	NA	CASSLGPGLTETQYF
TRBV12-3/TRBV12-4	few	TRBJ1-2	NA	CASSPYLGLNYGYTF
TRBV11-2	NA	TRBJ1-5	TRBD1	CASSPQHPMGQGTSSNQPQHF